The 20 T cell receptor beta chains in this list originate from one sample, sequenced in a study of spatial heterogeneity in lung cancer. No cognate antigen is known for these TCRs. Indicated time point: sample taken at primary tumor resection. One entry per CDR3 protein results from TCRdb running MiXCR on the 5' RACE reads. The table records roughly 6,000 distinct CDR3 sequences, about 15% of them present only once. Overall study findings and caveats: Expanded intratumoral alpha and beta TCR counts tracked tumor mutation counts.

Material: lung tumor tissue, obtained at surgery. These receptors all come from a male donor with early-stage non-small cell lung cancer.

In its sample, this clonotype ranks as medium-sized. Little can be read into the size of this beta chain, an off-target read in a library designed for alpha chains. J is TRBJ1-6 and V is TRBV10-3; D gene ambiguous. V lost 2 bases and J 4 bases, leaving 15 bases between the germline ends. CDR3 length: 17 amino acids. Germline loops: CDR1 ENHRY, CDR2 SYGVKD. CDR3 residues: CAISEPRARRYNSPLHF. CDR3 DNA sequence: TGTGCCATCAGTGAGCCCCGGGCCCGACGGTATAATTCACCCCTCCACTTT.

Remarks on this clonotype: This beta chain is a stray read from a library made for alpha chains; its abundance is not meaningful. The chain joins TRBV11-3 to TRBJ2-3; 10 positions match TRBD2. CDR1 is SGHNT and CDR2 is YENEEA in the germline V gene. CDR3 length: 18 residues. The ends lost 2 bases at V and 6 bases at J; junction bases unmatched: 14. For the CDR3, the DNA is TGTGCCAGCAGCTTAAAAACTAGCGGGGTCTCCCTTCAGGATACGCAGTATTTT. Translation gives CASSLKTSGVSLQDTQYF.

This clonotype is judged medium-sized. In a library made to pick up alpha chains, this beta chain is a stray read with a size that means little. The CDR3 protein is CASSLAGSDGNTIYF. The DNA of the CDR3 is TGCGCCAGCAGCTTGGCCGGGTCAGACGGAAACACCATATATTTT. V and J are TRBV5-1 and TRBJ1-3; D unclear. Germline CDR1 is SGHRS and CDR2 is YFSETQ. The CDR3 covers 15 residues. V dropped 0 bases and J dropped 4 bases, with 11 bases sitting between them.

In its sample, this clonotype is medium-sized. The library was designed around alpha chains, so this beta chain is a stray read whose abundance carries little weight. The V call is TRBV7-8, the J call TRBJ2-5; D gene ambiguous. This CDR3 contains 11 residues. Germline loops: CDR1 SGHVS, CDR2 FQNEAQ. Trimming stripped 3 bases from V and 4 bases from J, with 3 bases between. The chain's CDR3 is CASSFGETQYF. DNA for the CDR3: TGTGCCAGCAGCTTTGGAGAGACCCAGTACTTC.

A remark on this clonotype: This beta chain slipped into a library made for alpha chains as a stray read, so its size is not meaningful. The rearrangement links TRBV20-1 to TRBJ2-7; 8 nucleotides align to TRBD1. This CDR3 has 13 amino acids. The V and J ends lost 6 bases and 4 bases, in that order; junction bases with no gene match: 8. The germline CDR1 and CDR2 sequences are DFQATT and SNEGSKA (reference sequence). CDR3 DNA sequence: TGCAGTGCAGCCGGGACAGGTCAATACGAGCAGTACTTC. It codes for CSAAGTGQYEQYF.

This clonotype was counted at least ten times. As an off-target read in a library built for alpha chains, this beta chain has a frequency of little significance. The CDR3 loop is CASSKEGGGQFF. CDR3 bases: TGTGCCAGCAGTAAAGAGGGAGGGGGGCAGTTCTTC. The chain carries TRBV27 and TRBJ2-1, with D possibly matching TRBD2 (7 bases). The V and J ends lost 5 bases and 12 bases respectively, with 14 bases between them. Germline V lookup: CDR1 MNHEY, CDR2 SMNVEV (reference sequence). This CDR3 is 12 amino acids long.

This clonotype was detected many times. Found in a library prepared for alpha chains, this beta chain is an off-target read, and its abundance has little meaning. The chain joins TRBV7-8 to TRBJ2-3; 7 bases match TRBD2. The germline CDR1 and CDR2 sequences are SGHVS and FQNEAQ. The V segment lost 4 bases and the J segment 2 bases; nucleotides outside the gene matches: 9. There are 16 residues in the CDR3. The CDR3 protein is CASSSLAGSYTDTQYF. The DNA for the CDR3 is TGTGCCAGCAGCTCCTTAGCGGGTTCATACACAGATACGCAGTATTTT.

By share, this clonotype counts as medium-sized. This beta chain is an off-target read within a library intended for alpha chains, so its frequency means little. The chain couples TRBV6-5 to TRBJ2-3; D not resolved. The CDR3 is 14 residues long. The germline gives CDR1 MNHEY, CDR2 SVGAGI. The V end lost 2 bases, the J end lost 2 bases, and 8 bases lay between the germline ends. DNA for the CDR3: TGTGCCAGCAGTTACAGTCCTAACACAGATACGCAGTATTTT. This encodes CASSYSPNTDTQYF.

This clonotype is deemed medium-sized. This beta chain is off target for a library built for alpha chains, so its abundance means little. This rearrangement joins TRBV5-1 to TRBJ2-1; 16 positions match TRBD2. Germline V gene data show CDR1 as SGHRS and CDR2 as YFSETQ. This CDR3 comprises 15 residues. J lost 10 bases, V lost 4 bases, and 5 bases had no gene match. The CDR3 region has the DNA TGCGCCAGCAGCACCGGGACTAGCGGGGGGGCCGAGCAGTTCTTC. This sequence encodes CASSTGTSGGAEQFF.

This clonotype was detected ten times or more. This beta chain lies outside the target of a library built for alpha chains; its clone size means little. The DNA of the CDR3 is TGTGCCAGCAGCTGGAGACCGGGACAGGGGGTTGCAGATACGCAGTATTTT. It encodes CASSWRPGQGVADTQYF. V is TRBV7-9 and J is TRBJ2-3, with TRBD1 matching over 11 bases. CDR3 length: 17 amino acids. With V trimmed by 4 bases and J by 4 bases, 10 bases remained unmatched. Germline V gene sequence: CDR1 SEHNR, CDR2 FQNEAQ (reference sequence).

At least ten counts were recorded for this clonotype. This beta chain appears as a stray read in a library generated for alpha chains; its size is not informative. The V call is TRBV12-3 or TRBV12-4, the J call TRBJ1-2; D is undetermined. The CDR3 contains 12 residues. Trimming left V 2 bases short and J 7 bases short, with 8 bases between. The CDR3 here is CASSLRARGYTF. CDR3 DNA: TGTGCCAGCAGTTTAAGGGCACGTGGCTACACCTTC.

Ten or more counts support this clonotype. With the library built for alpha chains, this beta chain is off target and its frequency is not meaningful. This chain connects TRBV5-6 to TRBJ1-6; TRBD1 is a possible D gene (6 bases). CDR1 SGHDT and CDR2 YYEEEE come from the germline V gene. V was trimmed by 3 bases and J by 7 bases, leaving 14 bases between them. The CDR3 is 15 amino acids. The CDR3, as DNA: TGTGCCAGCAGCTCGCCGGGACAAGAGAATTCACCCCTCCACTTT. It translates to CASSSPGQENSPLHF.

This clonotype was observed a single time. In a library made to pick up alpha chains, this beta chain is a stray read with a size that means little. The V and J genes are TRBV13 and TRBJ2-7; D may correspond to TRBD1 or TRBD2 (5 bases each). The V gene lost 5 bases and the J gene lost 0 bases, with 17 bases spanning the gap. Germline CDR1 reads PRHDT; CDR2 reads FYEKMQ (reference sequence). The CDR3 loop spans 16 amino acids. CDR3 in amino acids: CASSQTGPASSYEQYF. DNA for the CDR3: TGTGCCAGCAGCCAGACGGGACCGGCGAGCTCCTACGAGCAGTACTTC.

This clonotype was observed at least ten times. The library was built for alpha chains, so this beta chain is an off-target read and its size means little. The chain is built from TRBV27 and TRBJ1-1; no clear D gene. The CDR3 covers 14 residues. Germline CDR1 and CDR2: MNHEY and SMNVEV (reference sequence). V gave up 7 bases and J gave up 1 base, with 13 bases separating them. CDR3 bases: TGTGCCAGCAAACCGATTCTGCGGAACACTGAAGCTTTCTTT. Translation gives CASKPILRNTEAFF.

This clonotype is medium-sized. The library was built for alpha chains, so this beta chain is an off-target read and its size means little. The CDR3 sequence: CSVESGANVLTF. In DNA form, the CDR3 reads TGCAGCGTTGAAAGTGGGGCCAACGTCCTGACTTTC. The gene calls are TRBV29-1 and TRBJ2-6; unclear D gene. V was pared by 2 bases and J by 3 bases, with 2 bases between. CDR1 and CDR2 (germline): SQVTM, ANQGSEA. This CDR3 contains 12 residues.

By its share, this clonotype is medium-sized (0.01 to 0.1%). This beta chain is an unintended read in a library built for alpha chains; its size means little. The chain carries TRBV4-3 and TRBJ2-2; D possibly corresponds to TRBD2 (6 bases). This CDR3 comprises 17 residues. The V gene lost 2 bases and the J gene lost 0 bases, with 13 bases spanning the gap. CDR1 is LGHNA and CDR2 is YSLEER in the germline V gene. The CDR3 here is CASSQRLDYSNTGELFF. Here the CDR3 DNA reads TGCGCCAGCAGCCAACGTCTGGACTATTCGAACACCGGGGAGCTGTTTTTT.

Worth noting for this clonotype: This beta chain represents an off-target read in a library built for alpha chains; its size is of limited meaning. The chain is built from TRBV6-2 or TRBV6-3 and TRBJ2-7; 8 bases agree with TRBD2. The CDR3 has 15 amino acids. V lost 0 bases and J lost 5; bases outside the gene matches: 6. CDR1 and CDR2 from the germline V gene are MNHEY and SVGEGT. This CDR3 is CASSYSGRAPDEQYF. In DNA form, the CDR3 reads TGTGCCAGCAGTTACTCCGGGAGGGCCCCGGACGAGCAGTACTTC.

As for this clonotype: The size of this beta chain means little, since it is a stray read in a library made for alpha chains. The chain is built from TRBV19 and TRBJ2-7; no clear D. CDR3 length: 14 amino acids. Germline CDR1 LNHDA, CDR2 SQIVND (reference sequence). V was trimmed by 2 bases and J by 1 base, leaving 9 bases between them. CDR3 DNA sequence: TGTGCCAGTAGTATACGCCAGGAGTCCTACGAGCAGTACTTC. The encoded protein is CASSIRQESYEQYF.

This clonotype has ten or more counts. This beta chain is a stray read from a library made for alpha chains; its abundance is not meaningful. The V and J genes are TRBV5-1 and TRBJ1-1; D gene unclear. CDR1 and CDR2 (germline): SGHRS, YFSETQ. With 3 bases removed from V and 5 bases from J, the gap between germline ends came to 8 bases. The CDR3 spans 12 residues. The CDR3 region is CASSYGSTEAFF. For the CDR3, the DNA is TGCGCCAGCAGCTACGGGTCAACTGAAGCTTTCTTT.

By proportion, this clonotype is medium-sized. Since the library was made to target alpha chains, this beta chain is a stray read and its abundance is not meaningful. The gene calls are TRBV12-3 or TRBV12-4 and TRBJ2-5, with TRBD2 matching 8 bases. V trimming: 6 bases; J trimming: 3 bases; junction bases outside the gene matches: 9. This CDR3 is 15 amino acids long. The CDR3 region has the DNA TGTGCCAGCAGCTCCTCCCGGGGGGGGAAAGAGACCCAGTACTTC. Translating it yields CASSSSRGGKETQYF.